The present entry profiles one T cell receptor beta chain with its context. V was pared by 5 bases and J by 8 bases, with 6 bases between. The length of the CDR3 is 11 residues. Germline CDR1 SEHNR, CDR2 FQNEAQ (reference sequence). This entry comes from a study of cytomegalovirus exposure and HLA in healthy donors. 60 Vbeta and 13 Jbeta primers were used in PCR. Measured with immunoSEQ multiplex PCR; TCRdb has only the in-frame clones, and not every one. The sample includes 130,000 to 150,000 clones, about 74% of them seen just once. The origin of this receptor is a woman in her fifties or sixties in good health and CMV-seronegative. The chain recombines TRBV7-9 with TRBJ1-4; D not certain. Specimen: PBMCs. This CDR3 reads CASSTWEKLFF. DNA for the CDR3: TGTGCCAGCAGCACATGGGAAAAACTGTTTTTT.